This T cell receptor beta chain was identified in a study of T cell responses to AZD1222 COVID-19 vaccine. Points from the study as a whole: Vaccine-associated CD4 TCRs ranged over spike, dominating at 160-218 and 743-854. Females made up more of the donors, who were largely white British, and clonal diversity may have come out too low.

Data came from immunoSEQ multiplex PCR; TCRdb stores just in-frame clones and leaves some out. The data show 85,000 to 110,000 clones, roughly 91% seen once. This clone is a singleton in its sample. Its antigen is unknown. Germline values: CDR1 MDHEN, CDR2 SYDVKM. CDR3 length: 15 amino acids. With 6 bases clipped from V and 5 bases from J, the junction kept 7 bases outside the gene matches. This rearrangement joins TRBV28 to TRBJ2-3, with 11 bases lining up with TRBD2. This clonotype was sampled from an adult in good health. The material sequenced was peripheral blood, taken on day 0 of AZD1222 vaccination. As DNA, the CDR3 is TGTGCCAGCAGGATCATGCTAGCGGGAGGAGATACGCAGTATTTT. This sequence encodes CASRIMLAGGDTQYF.